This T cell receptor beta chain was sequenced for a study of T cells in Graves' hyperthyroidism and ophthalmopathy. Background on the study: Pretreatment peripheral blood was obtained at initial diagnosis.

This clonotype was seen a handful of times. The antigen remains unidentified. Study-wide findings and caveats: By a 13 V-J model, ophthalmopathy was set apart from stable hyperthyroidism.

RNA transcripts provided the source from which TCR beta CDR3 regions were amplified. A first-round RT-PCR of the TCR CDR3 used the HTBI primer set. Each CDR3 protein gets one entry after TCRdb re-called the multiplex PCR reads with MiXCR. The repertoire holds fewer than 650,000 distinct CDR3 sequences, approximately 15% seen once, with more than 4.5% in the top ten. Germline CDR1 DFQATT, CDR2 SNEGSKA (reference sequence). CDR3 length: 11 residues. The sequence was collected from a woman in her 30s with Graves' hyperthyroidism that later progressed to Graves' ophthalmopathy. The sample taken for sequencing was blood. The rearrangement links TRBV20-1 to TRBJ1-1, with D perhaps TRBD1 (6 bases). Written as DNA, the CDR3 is TGCAGACCTACAGGGAGCACTGAAGCTTTCTTT. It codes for CRPTGSTEAFF.